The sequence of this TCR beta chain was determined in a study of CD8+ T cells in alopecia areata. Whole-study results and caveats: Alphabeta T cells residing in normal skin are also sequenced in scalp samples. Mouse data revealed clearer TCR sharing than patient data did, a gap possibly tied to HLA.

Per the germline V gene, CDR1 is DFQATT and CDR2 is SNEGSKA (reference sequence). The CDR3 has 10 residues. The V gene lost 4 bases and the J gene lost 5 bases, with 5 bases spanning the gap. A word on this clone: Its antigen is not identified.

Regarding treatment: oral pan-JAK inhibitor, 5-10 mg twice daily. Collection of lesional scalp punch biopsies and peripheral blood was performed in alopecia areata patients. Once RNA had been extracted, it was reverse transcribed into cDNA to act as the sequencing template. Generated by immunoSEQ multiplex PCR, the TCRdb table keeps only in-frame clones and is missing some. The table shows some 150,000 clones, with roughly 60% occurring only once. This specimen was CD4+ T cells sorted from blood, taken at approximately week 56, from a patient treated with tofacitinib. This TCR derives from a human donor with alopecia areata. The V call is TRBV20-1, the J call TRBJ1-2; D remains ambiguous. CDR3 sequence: CSAKFYGYTF. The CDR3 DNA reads TGCAGTGCTAAATTTTATGGCTACACCTTC.